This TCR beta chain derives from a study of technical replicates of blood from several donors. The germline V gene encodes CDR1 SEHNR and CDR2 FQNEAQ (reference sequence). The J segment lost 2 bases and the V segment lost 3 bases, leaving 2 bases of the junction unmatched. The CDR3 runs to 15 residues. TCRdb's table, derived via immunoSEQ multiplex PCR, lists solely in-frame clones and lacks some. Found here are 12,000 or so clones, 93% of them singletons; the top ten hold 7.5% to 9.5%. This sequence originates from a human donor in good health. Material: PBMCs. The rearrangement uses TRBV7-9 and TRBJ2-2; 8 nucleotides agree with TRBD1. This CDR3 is CASSFTGGNTGELFF. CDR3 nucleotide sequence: TGTGCCAGCAGCTTCACAGGGGGAAACACCGGGGAGCTGTTTTTT.